This entry is about one T cell receptor (beta chain). This specimen comes from a study of long-term antiretroviral therapy in people with HIV. The authors ran the immunoSEQ assay, v3.0, at survey level. Profiling relied on immunoSEQ multiplex PCR, and the TCRdb table lists in-frame clones only, not all of them. Here the sample spans under 20,000 clones, less than 85% being singletons. The CDR3 spans 15 residues. Trimming left V 4 bases short and J 3 bases short, with 16 bases between. Per germline, CDR1 LGHNA and CDR2 YNFKEQ. The rearrangement uses TRBV4-2 and TRBJ2-7; D tentatively fits TRBD1 or TRBD2 (7 bases each). The receptor comes from a woman aged 40 to 50 with HIV. Sequenced material: unsorted PBMCs, taken 0.2 years after starting antiretroviral therapy. The CDR3 DNA sequence: TGTGCCAGCAGCCCAGCGGGACAGCCCTACTACGAGCAGTACTTC. Amino acids: CASSPAGQPYYEQYF.